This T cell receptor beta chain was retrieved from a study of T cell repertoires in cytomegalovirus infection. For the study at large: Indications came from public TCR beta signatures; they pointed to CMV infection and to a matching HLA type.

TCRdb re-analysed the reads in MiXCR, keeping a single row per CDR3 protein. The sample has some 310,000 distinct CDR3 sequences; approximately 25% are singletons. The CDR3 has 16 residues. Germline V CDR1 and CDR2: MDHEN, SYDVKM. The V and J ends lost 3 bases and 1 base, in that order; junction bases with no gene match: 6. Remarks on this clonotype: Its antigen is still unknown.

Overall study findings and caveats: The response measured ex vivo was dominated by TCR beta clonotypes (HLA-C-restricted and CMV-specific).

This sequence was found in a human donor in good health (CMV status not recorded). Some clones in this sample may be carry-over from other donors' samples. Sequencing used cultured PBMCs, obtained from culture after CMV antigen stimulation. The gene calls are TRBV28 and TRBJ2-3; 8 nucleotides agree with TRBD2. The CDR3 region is CASSLAASGRTDTQYF. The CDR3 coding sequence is TGTGCCAGCAGTTTGGCGGCTAGCGGGCGCACAGATACGCAGTATTTT.